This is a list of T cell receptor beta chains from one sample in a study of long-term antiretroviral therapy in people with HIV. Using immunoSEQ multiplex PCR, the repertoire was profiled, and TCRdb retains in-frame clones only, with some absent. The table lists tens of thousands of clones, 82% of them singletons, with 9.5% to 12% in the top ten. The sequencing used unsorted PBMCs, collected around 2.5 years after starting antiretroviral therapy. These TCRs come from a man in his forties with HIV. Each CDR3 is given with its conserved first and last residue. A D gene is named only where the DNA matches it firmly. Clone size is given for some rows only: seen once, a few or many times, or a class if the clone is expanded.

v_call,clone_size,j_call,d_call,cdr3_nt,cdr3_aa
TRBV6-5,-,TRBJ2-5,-,TGTGCCAGCAACCTCCGGGACAAGGTGCGAGAGACCCAGTACTTC,CASNLRDKVRETQYF
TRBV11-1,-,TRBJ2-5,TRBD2,TGTGCCAGCAGCCATGGGACTAGCGGGGCCCAAGAGACCCAGTACTTC,CASSHGTSGAQETQYF
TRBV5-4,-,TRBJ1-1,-,TGTGCCAGCAGCTTGGAGCGGGGGAACACTGAAGCTTTCTTT,CASSLERGNTEAFF
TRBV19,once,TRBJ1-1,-,TGTGCCAGTAAGGAAGGGTACTCCACTGAAGCTTTCTTT,CASKEGYSTEAFF
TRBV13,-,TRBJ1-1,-,TGTGCCAGCAGCTTACGGGACGCGAACACTGAAGCTTTCTTT,CASSLRDANTEAFF
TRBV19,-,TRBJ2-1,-,TGTGCCAGTAGTATGATCCCCGGGGCTACCTACAATGAGCAGTTCTTC,CASSMIPGATYNEQFF
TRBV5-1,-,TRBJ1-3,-,TGCGCCAGCAGCTTGGAAAGTGGAAACACCATATATTTT,CASSLESGNTIYF
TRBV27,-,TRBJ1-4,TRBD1,TGTGCCAGCGCGGCCGGGACAGGACGGGAAAAACTGTTTTTT,CASAAGTGREKLFF
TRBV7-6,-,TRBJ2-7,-,TGTGCCAGCAGCTTGGGGGGTTCTAGCTCCTACGAGCAGTACTTC,CASSLGGSSSYEQYF
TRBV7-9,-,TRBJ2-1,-,TGTGCCAGCAGCTTAGGAGACTCCCCGCGGAGCAATGAGCAGTTCTTC,CASSLGDSPRSNEQFF
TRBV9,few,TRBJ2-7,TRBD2,TGTGCCAGCAGCGCGGGGGGTAGCGGCTACGAGCAGTACTTC,CASSAGGSGYEQYF
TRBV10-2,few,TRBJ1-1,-,TGCGCCAGCAGTGGGACAAATTACGGAGCTTTCTTT,CASSGTNYGAFF
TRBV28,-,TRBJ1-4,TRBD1,TGTGCCAGCAGTTTATGGGGACAGGGGAATGAAAAACTGTTTTTT,CASSLWGQGNEKLFF
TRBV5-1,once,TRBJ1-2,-,TGCGCCAGCAGCTCGGGAGTACTATCGGTGGGCGATGGCTACACCTTC,CASSSGVLSVGDGYTF
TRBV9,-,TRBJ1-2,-,TGTGCCAGCAGCTCCAAGCTAGCCGGGGCGGGCGGCTACACCTTC,CASSSKLAGAGGYTF
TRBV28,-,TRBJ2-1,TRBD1,TGTGCCAGCAGTCCTGCGACAGGGGGCTCCTACAATGAGCAGTTCTTC,CASSPATGGSYNEQFF
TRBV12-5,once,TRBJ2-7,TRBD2,TGTGCTAGTGGCCCCCGGAGCGGGAGAAGCTCCTACGAGCAGTACTTC,CASGPRSGRSSYEQYF
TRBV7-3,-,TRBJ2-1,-,TGTGCCAGCAGTCCAGACTCCCGCTCCTACAATGAGCAGTTCTTC,CASSPDSRSYNEQFF
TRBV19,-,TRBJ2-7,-,TGTGCCAGTTCCGTGGGGGCCGAGCAGTACTTC,CASSVGAEQYF
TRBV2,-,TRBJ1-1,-,TGTGCCAGCAGTGAACAGGGCACTGAAGCTTTCTTT,CASSEQGTEAFF
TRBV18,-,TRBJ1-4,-,TGTGCCAGCTCCAATACGGGAGGTGCGTCTGAAAAACTGTTTTTT,CASSNTGGASEKLFF
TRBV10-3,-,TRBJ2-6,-,TGTGCCATCAGTGATCCCTCTGGGGCCAACGTCCTGACTTTC,CAISDPSGANVLTF
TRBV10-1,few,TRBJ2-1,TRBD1,TGCGCCAGCAGTGGACAGGGTCTCCCGTCGTGGCAGTTCTTC,CASSGQGLPSWQFF
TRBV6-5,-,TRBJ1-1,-,TGTGCCAGCTCCAGAGCCAGGGTCACTGAAGCTTTCTTT,CASSRARVTEAFF
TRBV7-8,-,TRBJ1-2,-,TGTGCCAGCAGCTTAGGGGAGTTAGGCTATGGCTACACCTTC,CASSLGELGYGYTF
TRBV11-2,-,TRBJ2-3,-,TGTGCCAGCAGCTTAGTAGCCCTAGATATAGATACGCAGTATTTT,CASSLVALDIDTQYF
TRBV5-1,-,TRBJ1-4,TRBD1,TGCGCCAGCAGCTCAGGACAGGGGATGAGGGTACGGGAAAAACTGTTTTTT,CASSSGQGMRVREKLFF
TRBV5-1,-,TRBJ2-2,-,TGCGCCAGCAGCCCAATGGGGGGAATAGTTGCCGGGGAGCTGTTTTTT,CASSPMGGIVAGELFF
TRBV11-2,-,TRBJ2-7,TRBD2,TGTGCCAGCAGAATTGGAGGGACTAGTCGCGAGCAGTACTTC,CASRIGGTSREQYF
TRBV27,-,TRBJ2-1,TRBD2,TGTGCCAGCAGTCCCGGGACTACAAACAATGAGCAGTTCTTC,CASSPGTTNNEQFF
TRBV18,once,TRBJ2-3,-,TGTGCCAGCTCACCACAGGGGCGAAATACGCAGTATTTT,CASSPQGRNTQYF
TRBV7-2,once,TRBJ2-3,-,TGTGCCAGCAGCTTAGGACAGTGGGGCACAGATACGCAGTATTTT,CASSLGQWGTDTQYF
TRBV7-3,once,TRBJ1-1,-,TGTGCCAGCCCGGAGTATTACACTGAAGCTTTCTTT,CASPEYYTEAFF
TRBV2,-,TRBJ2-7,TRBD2,TGTGCCAGCACCGGGACTAGCGTTTACGAGCAGTACTTC,CASTGTSVYEQYF
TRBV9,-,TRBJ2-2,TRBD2,TGTGCCAGCAGCGCGGCGGGGGGGTACACCGGGGAGCTGTTTTTT,CASSAAGGYTGELFF
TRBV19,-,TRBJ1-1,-,TGTGCCAGTAGCCCAACGGACAGGAACACTGAAGCTTTCTTT,CASSPTDRNTEAFF
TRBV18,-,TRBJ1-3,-,TGTGCCAGCTCACAGACAGAAGGAAACACCATATATTTT,CASSQTEGNTIYF
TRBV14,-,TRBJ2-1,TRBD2,TGTGCCAGCAGCCAAAAATTTCACGGGAGGATGGATGAGCAGTTCTTC,CASSQKFHGRMDEQFF
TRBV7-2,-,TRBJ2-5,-,TGTGCCAGCAGCCCGAAAGAGACCCAGTACTTC,CASSPKETQYF
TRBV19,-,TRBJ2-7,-,TGTGCCAGTAGTATCCAGCCTGGGGGCTACGAGCAGTACTTC,CASSIQPGGYEQYF
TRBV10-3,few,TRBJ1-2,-,TGTGCCGCCCGCCCTGAGACGGAATACTATGGCTACACCTTC,CAARPETEYYGYTF
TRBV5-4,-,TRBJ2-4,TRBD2,TGTGCCAGCAGCTTGGGGGCGGGAGGGCCGGCCAAAAACATTCAGTACTTC,CASSLGAGGPAKNIQYF
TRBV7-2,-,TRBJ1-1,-,TGTGCCAGCAGCTTACAGCTGGTAATTTCTGAAGCTTTCTTT,CASSLQLVISEAFF
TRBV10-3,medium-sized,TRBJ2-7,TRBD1,TGTGCCATCAGTGAGTCACAGGACAGGGGACACGAGCAGTACTTC,CAISESQDRGHEQYF
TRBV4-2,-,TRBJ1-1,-,TGTGCCAGCAGCCAAGAGGCGGGACGGTACACTGAAGCTTTCTTT,CASSQEAGRYTEAFF
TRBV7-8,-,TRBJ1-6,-,TGTGCCAGCAGCCATTCGACAGGCTTAAGTTCACCCCTCCACTTT,CASSHSTGLSSPLHF
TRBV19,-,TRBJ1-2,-,TGTGCCAGTAGTATATCCGTCTATGGCTACACCTTC,CASSISVYGYTF
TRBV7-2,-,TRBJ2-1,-,TGTGCCAGCAGCTTAGCGCGTACAGTAGGAGACAATGAGCAGTTCTTC,CASSLARTVGDNEQFF
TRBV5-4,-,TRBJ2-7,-,TGTGCCAGCAGCTTGATAACGGCGCCCTACGAGCAGTACTTC,CASSLITAPYEQYF
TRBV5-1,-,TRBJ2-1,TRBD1,TGCGCCAGCAGCCAAGGACAGGGCAACAATGAGCAGTTCTTC,CASSQGQGNNEQFF